The entry below describes one T cell receptor beta chain. This receptor's antigen is unknown. Its ends do not fully match the called genes, so a read error is possible. Its CDR3 holds 13 amino acids, cysteine through phenylalanine. The sequence is cut down to CDR3 DNA, 39 bases in frame from base 1. CDR1 and CDR2 are drawn from the germline V gene: MRHNA, SNTAGT. TCR beta VDJ combination and CDR3 sequence profiling used genomic DNA as the template. TCR repertoire sequencing was run on an Illumina HiSeq 2000. The authors' pipeline ran thus. TRBV/TRBJ rearrangement plots, CDR3 size and DJ length profiles, and Simpson's diversity index were used to assess repertoires. The most abundant DNA sequence in the deep sequencing data was taken as the immunodominant clone. CDR3 amino acid sequences were checked for sharing across subjects and were also compared against the VDJdb database and published repertoires. TCRdb cleaned the public reads at Q25 with fastp, built clones with MiXCR and kept in-frame beta chains. A single entry per CDR3 protein holds the most common genes and DNA from its merged rows. The V and J calls and clone size come from TCRdb's table, not from the authors' own analysis. Recorded for this sample are some 210,000 distinct CDR3 sequences; 61% of them occurred a single time. The ten largest clonotypes hold approximately 32% of the sample.

This specimen belongs to a study of CD8+CD57+ T cells in acquired aplastic anemia (dated by TCRdb to 2017 to 2018). Regarding the study in general: Extracted DNA from sorted CD4+ and CD8+ cells averaged approximately 3 ug, ranging from roughly 0.19 to 27.4 ug. Mean read counts for healthy donor samples were around 10 million for CD4+ cells and around 11 million for CD8+ cells.

In this study, sorted CD4+ and CD8+ T cells from the blood of healthy subjects and of severe aplastic anemia patients had their TCR repertoires deep-sequenced. Ficoll-Paque density gradient centrifugation was used to isolate peripheral blood mononuclear cells. Before DNA was extracted, CD4+ and CD8+ T cells were sorted using either FACS or magnetic beads. What the study reported, not specific to this receptor: Although roughly 29 CD8+ CDR3 sequences were shared by patients and controls, these sequences appeared highly expressed in patients and within the immunodominant clones of patients. Patients and healthy controls showed no significant difference in CD8+ Simpson's diversity (P=0.060).

The TCR comes from a human donor in good health. The chain was built from TRBV6-4 and TRBJ1-5; the D gene identity is not certain. The specimen sequenced was sorted CD4+, CD8+, or CD8+CD57+ T cells (not recorded which) from PBMCs. The DNA reads as follows: TGCGCCAGCAAGGAGTCCTACTATCAGCCCCAGCATTTT. This is translated as CASKESYYQPQHF.